This passage covers 27 T cell receptor beta chains from one sample sequenced in a study of regulatory T cells in long-lasting Graves disease. Time point specified: persistent/refractory GD, antithyroid drugs over 5 years with positive TRAb. RNA extracted from PBMCs served as the sequencing template. Building of the TCR beta libraries involved iRepertoire HTBI primers and Arm-PCR of CDR3 regions. TCRdb ran MiXCR on the multiplex PCR reads and lists one entry per CDR3 protein. The data hold 400,000 to 500,000 distinct CDR3 sequences, with 21% observed a single time. The material was peripheral blood mononuclear cells (PBMCs), obtained when the disease was refractory, from a patient treated with antithyroid drugs. The receptors originated from a female donor with Graves disease.

This clonotype has more than one count but fewer than ten. The V and J genes are TRBV9 and TRBJ1-4; a possible D gene is TRBD1 (5 bases). The CDR3 length is 13 residues. V lost 2 bases, J lost 6 bases, and 8 bases lay in between. Germline V CDR1 and CDR2: SGDLS, YYNGEE. CDR3 sequence (DNA): TGTGCCAGCAGCGTCCAGGGAGATGAAAAACTGTTTTTT. It codes for CASSVQGDEKLFF.

The CDR3 nucleotides read TGTGCCAGCGGGGGACAGGGGCCTTACGAGCAGTACTTC. Translated: CASGGQGPYEQYF. The rearrangement links TRBV7-9 to TRBJ2-7; TRBD1 agrees at 10 bases. V lost 8 bases to trimming and J lost 4 bases; unmatched junction nucleotides: 5. CDR1 and CDR2 (germline): SEHNR, FQNEAQ (reference sequence). The CDR3 has 13 amino acids.

This clonotype was observed many times. The chain joins TRBV28 to TRBJ1-1; D ambiguous. V was clipped by 8 bases and J by 6 bases, with 10 bases between them. CDR1 is MDHEN and CDR2 is SYDVKM in the germline V gene. CDR3 length: 11 amino acids. This CDR3 reads CASGSESEAFF. The DNA for the CDR3 is TGTGCCAGCGGTTCAGAGTCTGAAGCTTTCTTT.

This clonotype occurred many times. The chain joins TRBV28 to TRBJ1-4, with 12 bases fitting TRBD1. The germline gives CDR1 MDHEN, CDR2 SYDVKM. The CDR3 runs 17 residues. V dropped 5 bases and J dropped 2; count of bases not matched to a gene: 6. CDR3: CASSGLGQGATNEKLFF. The CDR3 nucleotides are TGTGCCAGCAGTGGGCTGGGACAGGGGGCCACTAATGAAAAACTGTTTTTT. The whole variable domain, remainder taken from reference TRBV28 and TRBJ1-4, is DVKVTQSSRYLVKRTGEKVFLECVQDMDHENMFWYRQDPGLGLRLIYFSYDVKMKEKGDIPEGYSVSREKKERFSLILESASTNQTSMYLCASSGLGQGATNEKLFFGSGTQLSVL.

This clonotype has just a few counts. This chain links TRBV19 with TRBJ2-2; TRBD2 matches 9 bases. The junction had 6 bases not matched to a gene; V was cut back by 1 base and J by 3 bases. The V gene's germline CDR1 is LNHDA and CDR2 SQIVND (reference sequence). CDR3 length: 17 amino acids. The CDR3 spells CASSIARLADYTGELFF. The CDR3 DNA sequence: TGTGCCAGTAGTATAGCCCGACTAGCGGACTACACCGGGGAGCTGTTTTTT.

J is TRBJ2-1 and V is TRBV2, with D unresolved. The CDR3 is 11 amino acids. The germline gives CDR1 SNHLY, CDR2 FYNNEI. Trimming removed 1 base from V and 14 bases from J, with 9 bases in between. The CDR3, as DNA: TGTGCCAGCAGTGAAGAAAGGGCGGAGTTCTTC. Translated: CASSEERAEFF.

As to this clonotype: Being one base from a much bigger clone, this may be a read error. The V and J genes are TRBV7-8 and TRBJ2-7; TRBD1 agrees at 12 bases. The CDR3 covers 16 residues. The V segment lost 7 bases and the J segment 2 bases; nucleotides outside the gene matches: 9. Germline CDR1 reads SGHVS; CDR2 reads FQNEAQ. The CDR3 DNA is TGTGCCAGCAACTTCCTTGGGACAGGGGGCACCTACGAGCAGTACTTC. Amino acids: CASNFLGTGGTYEQYF.

The V and J genes are TRBV5-4 and TRBJ2-7; 7 bases align to TRBD1. Per germline, CDR1 SGHNT and CDR2 YYREEE (reference sequence). This CDR3 spans 15 amino acids. V lost 4 bases, J lost 4 bases, and 11 bases stayed unmatched. CDR3 in amino acids: CASSTRQGNSYEQYF. As DNA, the CDR3 is TGTGCCAGCAGCACCCGACAGGGAAACAGTTACGAGCAGTACTTC.

This chain joins TRBV6-1 and TRBJ2-2; D is possibly TRBD2 (6 bases). CDR1 and CDR2 from the germline V gene are MNHNS and SASEGT. Trimming took off 5 bases at V and 7 bases at J, with 14 bases between the two ends. The CDR3 contains 14 residues. CDR3 sequence reads: CASSTGGAGGELFF. Here the CDR3 DNA reads TGTGCCAGCAGTACAGGCGGGGCGGGCGGGGAGCTGTTTTTT.

This clonotype was recorded at least ten times. This chain links TRBV2 with TRBJ1-4; 7 nucleotides agree with TRBD1. CDR1 SNHLY and CDR2 FYNNEI come from the germline V gene. This CDR3 is 16 amino acids long. V lost 2 bases to trimming and J lost 7 bases; unmatched junction nucleotides: 10. CDR3 loop: CASSEIGGGSREKLFF. The CDR3 DNA is TGTGCCAGCAGTGAAATTGGAGGGGGCTCCCGTGAAAAACTGTTTTTT.

This clonotype was counted between two and nine times. The chain is built from TRBV28 and TRBJ2-7, with 12 bases that match TRBD2. The CDR3 runs 15 residues. The germline V gene encodes CDR1 MDHEN and CDR2 SYDVKM. V shed 3 bases and J 9 bases; nucleotides not matched to a gene: 9. This CDR3 reads CASSFWTSGTWGQYF. The CDR3 coding sequence is TGTGCCAGCAGTTTCTGGACTAGCGGGACCTGGGGGCAGTACTTC.

The table lists this clonotype with a few counts. The chain joins TRBV20-1 to TRBJ2-7; TRBD2 aligns across 9 bases. This CDR3 is 18 amino acids long. Losses at the gene ends were 0 bases for V and 3 bases for J; bases not matched to a gene: 15. Germline values: CDR1 DFQATT, CDR2 SNEGSKA (reference sequence). The CDR3 region has the DNA TGCAGTGCTAGAGATCAAGGACTAGCGACCGACCCTTTCTACGAGCAGTACTTC. Encoded protein: CSARDQGLATDPFYEQYF.

The table lists this clonotype with many counts. The gene calls are TRBV20-1 and TRBJ1-1, with TRBD1 as a possible D gene (6 bases). Germline lookup yields CDR1 DFQATT and CDR2 SNEGSKA (reference sequence). Deletions cut 1 base from V and 4 bases from J, with 22 bases between. The CDR3 spans 17 residues. The CDR3 DNA reads as TGCAGTGCTAGAGTTTCGCTTAAGGGCGGAGGGGGCACTGAAGCTTTCTTT. Translated: CSARVSLKGGGGTEAFF.

In this sample, this clonotype turned up many times. The CDR3 here is CASSEMGRGIYQETQYF. DNA for the CDR3: TGTGCCAGCAGTGAGATGGGGAGGGGCATCTACCAAGAGACCCAGTACTTC. This chain links TRBV2 with TRBJ2-5, with 7 bases aligning to TRBD2. J gave up 0 bases and V 3 bases, and 10 bases lay outside the gene matches. The CDR3 runs 17 residues. Germline lookup yields CDR1 SNHLY and CDR2 FYNNEI.

The V call is TRBV3-1, the J call TRBJ1-1; a weak D match, TRBD1 (6 bases). Per germline, CDR1 LGHDT and CDR2 YNNKEL (reference sequence). This CDR3 is 16 amino acids long. V lost 2 bases and J lost 1, with 14 bases in between. This chain's CDR3 is CASSQRGGGENTEAFF. Written as DNA, the CDR3 is TGTGCCAGCAGCCAAAGGGGGGGCGGGGAGAACACTGAAGCTTTCTTT.

This clonotype was seen repeatedly, ten times or more. The V gene is TRBV11-3, the J gene TRBJ2-4; D is possibly TRBD1 (6 bases). The V end was cut by 2 bases, the J end by 7 bases, with 12 bases between. The CDR3 sequence is 14 residues long. The germline V gene encodes CDR1 SGHNT and CDR2 YENEEA. CDR3: CASSLNPGANIQYF. As DNA, the CDR3 is TGTGCCAGCAGCTTAAATCCAGGGGCGAACATTCAGTACTTC. Full variable domain (missing parts from reference TRBV11-3 and TRBJ2-4): EAGVVQSPRYKIIEKKQPVAFWCNPISGHNTLYWYLQNLGQGPELLIRYENEEAVDDSQLPKDRFSAERLKGVDSTLKIQPAELGDSAVYLCASSLNPGANIQYFGAGTRLSVL.

In its sample, this clonotype was seen many times. The CDR3: CAISESWGRGHETQYF. As DNA, the CDR3 is TGTGCCATCAGTGAGTCGTGGGGGAGGGGCCACGAGACCCAGTACTTC. J is TRBJ2-5 and V is TRBV10-3; 7 bases map to TRBD2. The CDR3 is made up of 16 amino acids. From germline, CDR1 is ENHRY and CDR2 SYGVKD. Trimming removed 0 bases from V and 5 bases from J; junction bases left unmatched: 9.

This clonotype turned up a few times. The V gene is TRBV6-1, the J gene TRBJ1-4, with TRBD1 matching 10 bases. CDR3 length: 17 amino acids. The V segment lost 5 bases and the J segment 7 bases; nucleotides outside the gene matches: 13. Germline assignment: CDR1 MNHNS and CDR2 SASEGT. CDR3: CASSPPRDRGFIEKLFF. The CDR3 DNA follows: TGTGCCAGCAGTCCACCCCGGGACAGGGGATTTATTGAAAAACTGTTTTTT.

This chain uses TRBV3-1 with TRBJ1-3, with 7 nucleotides matching TRBD1. CDR3 length: 16 residues. Germline CDR1 LGHDT, CDR2 YNNKEL (reference sequence). Trimming cost V 2 bases and J 0 bases; bases outside gene matches: 4. The CDR3: CASSQPGQISGNTIYF. The CDR3 coding sequence is TGTGCCAGCAGCCAACCGGGACAGATCTCTGGAAACACCATATATTTT.

The sample holds many counts of this clonotype. This rearrangement joins TRBV30 to TRBJ2-7; D is uncertain. With 2 bases removed from V and 3 bases from J, the gap between germline ends came to 20 bases. CDR1 and CDR2 from the germline V gene are GTSNPN and SVGIG (reference sequence). The CDR3 sequence is 16 residues long. Here the CDR3 DNA reads TGTGCCTGGAGTCCTCTAGGAGCCAATTCAAACTACGAGCAGTACTTC. It codes for CAWSPLGANSNYEQYF.

In the case of this clonotype: A much bigger clone sits one base away, suggesting this may be a read error. The V call is TRBV6-2 or TRBV6-3, the J call TRBJ2-5; no reliable D call. CDR1 is MNHEY and CDR2 is SVGEGT in the germline V gene. This CDR3 region has 14 residues. In DNA form, the CDR3 reads TGTGCCAGCAACCCGGTCCGGTTCGGAGAGACCCGGTACTTC. It encodes CASNPVRFGETRYF.

This clonotype was found a few times. V usage is TRBV3-1 and J usage is TRBJ2-7, with D possibly matching TRBD1 (6 bases). The ends were cut back, 4 bases at V and 5 bases at J, with 18 bases in the middle. The CDR3 runs 15 residues. Germline-derived CDR1 and CDR2 are LGHDT and YNNKEL (reference sequence). The CDR3 protein is CASSPTGGASHEQYF. In DNA, the CDR3 is TGTGCCAGCAGCCCTACTGGGGGCGCGTCCCACGAGCAGTACTTC.

This clonotype has a handful of counts. This rearrangement joins TRBV4-2 to TRBJ1-5; D gene uncertain. Trimming removed 0 bases from V and 6 bases from J, with 9 bases in between. Germline CDR1 LGHNA, CDR2 YNFKEQ. The CDR3 is 14 residues long. CDR3 residues: CASSQDLGFQPQHF. The DNA of the CDR3 is TGTGCCAGCAGCCAAGATTTGGGGTTTCAGCCCCAGCATTTT.

In the case of this clonotype: A far larger clone differs by one base, so this is likely a read error. CDR3 sequence (DNA): TGCAGTGCTGGGCTGACTGGCCAAGAGACCCAGTTCTTC. Translation gives CSAGLTGQETQFF. The V gene is TRBV20-1, the J gene TRBJ2-1; unclear D gene. Germline lookup yields CDR1 DFQATT and CDR2 SNEGSKA (reference sequence). This CDR3 comprises 13 residues. V was cut by 5 bases and J by 13 bases, with 21 bases left in between.

This clonotype was seen only a few times. The chain carries TRBV3-1 and TRBJ2-2; D ambiguous. Germline values: CDR1 LGHDT, CDR2 YNNKEL (reference sequence). Trimming pared 6 bases from V and 0 bases from J, leaving 8 bases between. The CDR3 length is 14 residues. The CDR3 here is CASRLNTNTGELFF. The CDR3 DNA is TGTGCCAGCAGACTCAACACGAACACCGGGGAGCTGTTTTTT.

The chain combines TRBV10-3 with TRBJ2-3, with D possibly called TRBD1 or TRBD2 (5 bases each). Deletions cut 1 base from V and 0 bases from J, with 11 bases between. Germline CDR1 reads ENHRY; CDR2 reads SYGVKD. The CDR3 has 16 amino acids. CDR3 nucleotides: TGTGCCATCAGTGAGTTAGGGACCCGAAGCACAGATACGCAGTATTTT. The encoded protein is CAISELGTRSTDTQYF.

V usage is TRBV28 and J usage is TRBJ2-5; the D call may be TRBD1 or TRBD2 (5 bases each). V dropped 6 bases and J dropped 3 bases, with 20 bases sitting between them. The V gene's germline CDR1 is MDHEN and CDR2 SYDVKM. The CDR3 has 16 residues. The CDR3 loop reads CASRWATGTAEETQYF. CDR3 DNA: TGTGCCAGCAGATGGGCTACCGGGACCGCAGAAGAGACCCAGTACTTC.